This TCR beta chain was sequenced during a study of shared clonotypes between healthy human individuals. The naive CD8 subset, CD45RO-negative cells positively selected for CCR7, excluded terminally differentiated effector memory CD45RA+ cells. Donation came from healthy HIV-negative adults that had no recent acute infections or vaccinations. The CDR3 contains 14 residues. V lost 2 bases, J lost 2 bases, and 10 bases lay in between. Germline-derived CDR1 and CDR2 are LNHDA and SQIVND (reference sequence). Method: immunoSEQ multiplex PCR; TCRdb's copy keeps in-frame clones and lacks some. The sample holds about 580,000 clones, roughly 98% seen once. This clone was observed once.

This chain connects TRBV19 to TRBJ2-7, with D possibly called TRBD1 or TRBD2 (5 bases each). Sequences were obtained from naive CD8+ T cells sorted from blood. The receptor's source is a man aged 25 to 40 in good health. This chain's CDR3 is CASSILGTPYEQYF. The CDR3 coding sequence is TGTGCCAGTAGTATACTTGGGACCCCCTACGAGCAGTACTTC.